The clone carrying this T cell receptor beta chain occurred a few times. The antigen is not known. The sample comes from a study of beta chain features in type 1 diabetes. Reverse transcribing all isolated RNA meant expressed TCRB transcripts were sequenced. Using immunoSEQ multiplex PCR, the repertoire was profiled, and TCRdb retains in-frame clones only, with some absent. The table shows more than 120,000 clones, with roughly 10% occurring only once. Study conclusions and caveats: When Type 1 diabetes patients were examined, their TCRB CDR3s proved moderately but significantly shorter in all four CD4+ subsets.

This CDR3 region has 13 residues. CDR1 is LNHDA and CDR2 is SQIVND in the germline V gene (reference sequence). The V gene end was trimmed by 6 bases and the J gene end by 4 bases; junction bases not matched to a gene: 5. This TCR was recovered from a man aged 18 to 30 in good health. The rearrangement links TRBV19 to TRBJ2-7; 8 bases fit TRBD1. Sequenced: naive CD4+ T cells from blood. The CDR3 spells CASSPDRVYEQYF. The CDR3 DNA reads TGTGCCAGTAGCCCGGACAGGGTATACGAGCAGTACTTC.